Below, 28 T cell receptor beta chains from the same sample are listed, as sequenced in a study of shared clonotypes between healthy human individuals. Clones were sequenced by immunoSEQ multiplex PCR, and TCRdb holds only the in-frame ones, with some missing. The sample lists hundreds of thousands of clones; roughly three quarters were seen once. The sequenced sample consisted of PBMCs. These receptor sequences come from a woman aged 40 to 49 in good health. Some clones in this sample may be carry-over from other donors' samples.

The chain carries TRBV7-9 and TRBJ2-5; D possibly corresponds to TRBD2 (6 bases). The ends were cut back, 2 bases at V and 5 bases at J, with 12 bases in the middle. CDR3 length equals 14 residues. CDR1 SEHNR and CDR2 FQNEAQ come from the germline V gene (reference sequence). This CDR3 is CASSLPTRSETQYF. The CDR3 bases are TGTGCCAGCAGCTTACCGACTAGAAGCGAGACCCAGTACTTC.

Comment on this clone: Germline is not matched at one junction end, which may reflect a read error. Other DNA sequences of this sample code for an identical CDR3. V and J are TRBV19 and TRBJ1-1, with TRBD1 as a possible D gene (5 bases). This CDR3 has 14 amino acids. Germline V gene lookup returns CDR1 LNHDA and CDR2 SQIVND (reference sequence). The CDR3 sequence: CASTLDTAYTEAFF. Written as DNA, the CDR3 is TGTGCCAGTACCTTGGACACGGCGTACACCGAAGCCTTCTTT.

The V gene is TRBV30, the J gene TRBJ2-5, with D perhaps matching TRBD2 (5 bases). Trimming pared 0 bases from V and 5 bases from J, leaving 13 bases between. CDR3 size: 14 residues. Germline lookup yields CDR1 GTSNPN and CDR2 SVGIG (reference sequence). DNA of the CDR3: TGTGCCTGGAGTGTAGGTCTTCGAGGGGAGACCCAGTACTTC. As protein: CAWSVGLRGETQYF.

This chain uses TRBV7-9 with TRBJ2-1; TRBD1 matches 7 bases. CDR1 is SEHNR, CDR2 FQNEAQ, per germline (reference sequence). J lost 2 bases, V lost 1 base, and 5 bases had no gene match. CDR3 size: 16 residues. The CDR3 loop reads CASSLVGTAPYNEQFF. CDR3 nucleotide sequence: TGTGCCAGCAGCTTAGTGGGGACAGCACCCTACAATGAGCAGTTCTTC. The full variable domain, its missing parts supplied by reference TRBV7-9 and TRBJ2-1, is DTGVSQNPRHKITKRGQNVTFRCDPISEHNRLYWYRQTLGQGPEFLTYFQNEAQLEKSRLLSDRFSAERPKGSFSTLEIQRTEQGDSAMYLCASSLVGTAPYNEQFFGPGTRLTVL.

The chain uses TRBV6-6 and TRBJ1-1; D perhaps matches TRBD1 (5 bases). Trimming stripped 1 base from V and 3 bases from J, with 9 bases between. This CDR3 region has 14 residues. Germline CDR1 reads MNHNY; CDR2 reads SVGAGI (reference sequence). CDR3 sequence: CASSYFGGDTEAFF. The CDR3 coding sequence is TGTGCCAGCAGTTACTTCGGGGGGGACACTGAAGCTTTCTTT.

This clone was seen at least ten times. The chain has TRBV7-2 and TRBJ2-3; 12 bases agree with TRBD2. Losses at the gene ends were 1 base for V and 1 base for J; bases not matched to a gene: 9. This CDR3 is built from 19 residues. From germline, CDR1 is SGHTA and CDR2 FQGNSA. The DNA of the CDR3 is TGTGCCAGCAGCTTAGTCCTAGCGGGAGGGCATTTTGGCACAGATACGCAGTATTTT. Translation: CASSLVLAGGHFGTDTQYF. Looking up the rest from reference TRBV7-2 and TRBJ2-3 gives the full variable domain: GAGVSQSPSNKVTEKGKDVELRCDPISGHTALYWYRQSLGQGLEFLIYFQGNSAPDKSGLPSDRFSAERTGGSVSTLTIQRTQQEDSAVYLCASSLVLAGGHFGTDTQYFGPGTRLTVL.

This clone was seen a few times. This rearrangement joins TRBV19 to TRBJ1-5; D may be TRBD1 (5 bases). The ends were cut back, 5 bases at V and 7 bases at J, with 12 bases in the middle. Germline CDR1 is LNHDA and CDR2 is SQIVND (reference sequence). The CDR3 length is 13 residues. The CDR3 DNA reads as TGTGCCAGTAGTGAGGGGAGCGGGCAGCCCCAGCATTTT. Amino acid sequence: CASSEGSGQPQHF. The variable domain in full, completed from reference TRBV19 and TRBJ1-5, reads DGGITQSPKYLFRKEGQNVTLSCEQNLNHDAMYWYRQDPGQGLRLIYYSQIVNDFQKGDIAEGYSVSREKKESFPLTVTSAQKNPTAFYLCASSEGSGQPQHFGDGTRLSIL.

The chain employs TRBV29-1 and TRBJ2-5, with 14 nucleotides matching TRBD2. This CDR3 contains 14 residues. Germline CDR1 SQVTM, CDR2 ANQGSEA. The ends lost 6 bases at V and 6 bases at J; junction bases unmatched: 6. The DNA for the CDR3 is TGCAGCGTGGGACTAGCGGGAGACGGGAAGACCCAGTACTTC. It specifies CSVGLAGDGKTQYF.

V is TRBV5-6 and J is TRBJ2-5, with TRBD1 matching over 9 bases. The CDR3 totals 14 residues. Germline CDR1 reads SGHDT; CDR2 reads YYEEEE. J gave up 3 bases and V 3 bases, and 3 bases lay outside the gene matches. CDR3 DNA sequence: TGTGCCAGCAGCTATGGGGACAGGGAAGAGACCCAGTACTTC. Translation: CASSYGDREETQYF.

The chain is built from TRBV27 and TRBJ2-1, with a tentative D call TRBD2 (6 bases). V was clipped by 4 bases and J by 1 base, with 11 bases between them. The germline V gene encodes CDR1 MNHEY and CDR2 SMNVEV (reference sequence). CDR3 length: 15 amino acids. CDR3 bases: TGTGCCAGCAGTTCGGCCGGGACTTCCTACAATGAGCAGTTCTTC. This sequence encodes CASSSAGTSYNEQFF.

This clone occurred many times. The rearrangement joins TRBV28 to TRBJ2-5; D remains ambiguous. Trimming removed 7 bases from V and 2 bases from J, with 5 bases in between. Germline values: CDR1 MDHEN, CDR2 SYDVKM. The CDR3 runs to 11 residues. The DNA for the CDR3 is TGTGCCAGCATTGGTCAAGAGACCCAGTACTTC. Amino acids: CASIGQETQYF.

This clone was recorded a few times. The chain combines TRBV4-2 with TRBJ2-2; tentatively, D is TRBD1 (6 bases). Germline CDR1 LGHNA, CDR2 YNFKEQ. The CDR3 is made up of 16 amino acids. V was shortened by 0 bases and J by 5 bases, with 13 bases between the two germline ends. This chain's CDR3 is CASSQDEGHATGELFF. CDR3 bases: TGTGCCAGCAGCCAAGATGAGGGACACGCAACCGGGGAGCTGTTTTTT.

The CDR3 protein is CASSALAYQETQYF. For the CDR3, the DNA is TGTGCCAGCAGCGCCTTGGCGTACCAAGAGACCCAGTACTTC. This chain joins TRBV9 and TRBJ2-5; the D is unclear. V lost 3 bases and J lost 0, with 9 bases in between. CDR3 size: 14 residues. Germline V gene lookup returns CDR1 SGDLS and CDR2 YYNGEE.

This clone was picked up one time. The chain carries TRBV30 and TRBJ1-5; D is unresolved. The CDR3 has 13 residues. Germline V CDR1 and CDR2: GTSNPN, SVGIG (reference sequence). Trimming took off 3 bases at V and 5 bases at J, with 11 bases between the two ends. CDR3: CAWSGSPHQPQHF. For the CDR3, the DNA is TGTGCCTGGAGCGGAAGCCCCCATCAGCCCCAGCATTTT.

On this clone: A far larger clone is off by one base, so a read error is likely. Other DNA variants within this sample encode the same CDR3. This sequence joins TRBV30 and TRBJ1-2; D unclear. The CDR3 sequence is 13 residues long. V was trimmed by 3 bases and J by 4 bases, leaving 12 bases between them. Germline V gives CDR1 GTSNPN, CDR2 SVGIG (reference sequence). Here the CDR3 DNA reads TGTGCCTGGAGCCCTGGCTTAAGCTATGGCTACACCTTC. Protein product: CAWSPGLSYGYTF.

The chain carries TRBV5-1 and TRBJ1-5, with a possible D match to TRBD1 (5 bases). Germline lookup yields CDR1 SGHRS and CDR2 YFSETQ. The CDR3 runs 15 residues. V lost 0 bases, J lost 4 bases, and 11 bases lay in between. The CDR3 protein is CASSLVAGGNQPQHF. The CDR3 DNA reads TGCGCCAGCAGCTTGGTCGCCGGGGGAAATCAGCCCCAGCATTTT.

The chain carries TRBV5-5 and TRBJ1-5, with D maybe TRBD1 (5 bases). Trimming took 5 bases from V and 4 from J, leaving 10 bases between them. Germline V CDR1 and CDR2: SGHKS, YYEKEE (reference sequence). The CDR3 loop spans 13 amino acids. The CDR3 region has the DNA TGTGCCAGCAGTTGGGACGGAAATCAGCCCCAGCATTTT. Translating gives CASSWDGNQPQHF.

The chain recombines TRBV11-1 with TRBJ1-1; D is possibly TRBD1 (5 bases). CDR1 is SGHAT and CDR2 is FQDESV in the germline V gene (reference sequence). The CDR3 has 16 amino acids. Trimming removed 0 bases at V and 1 base at J, with 12 bases between. The DNA of the CDR3 is TGTGCCAGCAGCTTAGCGCGTGGGGCACGGAACACTGAAGCTTTCTTT. It encodes CASSLARGARNTEAFF.

The CDR3 reads CASSPTLAGATDTQYF. CDR3 sequence (DNA): TGTGCCAGCAGCCCTACACTAGCGGGAGCCACAGATACGCAGTATTTT. This sequence joins TRBV27 and TRBJ2-3; 11 nucleotides line up with TRBD2. The CDR3 runs to 16 residues. Germline V CDR1 and CDR2: MNHEY, SMNVEV (reference sequence). J lost 2 bases, V lost 6 bases, and 7 bases had no gene match.

J is TRBJ2-5 and V is TRBV28; the D gene is possibly TRBD1 (6 bases). The CDR3 length is 15 residues. Germline loops: CDR1 MDHEN, CDR2 SYDVKM. V was cut by 3 bases and J by 2 bases, with 13 bases left in between. The CDR3 DNA is TGTGCCAGCAGTTTCCTCGACAGGCCACAAGAGACCCAGTACTTC. Protein: CASSFLDRPQETQYF.

The chain is built from TRBV2 and TRBJ2-7, with D tentatively TRBD2 (5 bases). Germline loops: CDR1 SNHLY, CDR2 FYNNEI. The V gene lost 6 bases and the J gene lost 2 bases, with 11 bases spanning the gap. This CDR3 has 13 amino acids. In DNA form, the CDR3 reads TGTGCCAGCAGGGAACCGGGAACCTACGAGCAGTACTTC. Amino acid sequence: CASREPGTYEQYF.

This clone is a singleton in its sample. The genes are TRBV29-1 and TRBJ2-4; D possibly corresponds to TRBD1 (6 bases). In germline, CDR1 is SQVTM, CDR2 ANQGSEA. V was pared by 6 bases and J by 6 bases, with 18 bases between. The CDR3 contains 14 residues. The CDR3 nucleotides read TGCAGCGTCCGATTGGAACAGGGTAGAAACATTCAGTACTTC. It translates to CSVRLEQGRNIQYF.

This chain connects TRBV5-1 to TRBJ2-2; 11 nucleotides match TRBD2. Germline CDR1 SGHRS, CDR2 YFSETQ. This CDR3 is 16 amino acids long. The trim removed 4 bases at V and 3 bases at J, leaving 5 bases unmatched. CDR3 coding DNA: TGCGCCAGCAGCATCGGACTAGCGGGCTACACCGGGGAGCTGTTTTTT. Its protein product is CASSIGLAGYTGELFF. Drawing the rest from reference TRBV5-1 and TRBJ2-2, the complete variable domain is KAGVTQTPRYLIKTRGQQVTLSCSPISGHRSVSWYQQTPGQGLQFLFEYFSETQRNKGNFPGRFSGRQFSNSRSEMNVSTLELGDSALYLCASSIGLAGYTGELFFGEGSRLTVL.

Details on this clone: Other DNA sequences of this sample code for an identical CDR3. V gene TRBV7-3 combines with J gene TRBJ2-1, with D possibly matching TRBD2 (7 bases). The V and J ends lost 5 bases and 9 bases respectively, with 17 bases between them. The CDR3 runs 14 residues. Germline loops: CDR1 SGHTA, CDR2 FQGTGA. The DNA of the CDR3 is TGTGCCAGCAGCCCGCTAGCGGAGGGGGGTGAGCAGTTCTTC. Its protein product is CASSPLAEGGEQFF.

The chain's CDR3 is CASAGELGGAFF. DNA for the CDR3: TGTGCCAGCGCCGGGGAATTGGGGGGTGCTTTCTTT. The chain has TRBV28 and TRBJ1-1; tentatively, D is TRBD1 (5 bases). The CDR3 contains 12 residues. The V gene's germline CDR1 is MDHEN and CDR2 SYDVKM. Trimming left V 8 bases short and J 11 bases short, with 18 bases between.

As for this clone: A far larger clone is a single base away, which makes a read error likely. Other DNA sequences from this sample encode an identical CDR3 as well. The chain has TRBV29-1 and TRBJ2-7; 12 bases match TRBD1. The CDR3 consists of 13 residues. Germline-derived CDR1 and CDR2 are SQVTM and ANQGSEA. The CDR3 nucleotides read TGCGGCGCCACGGGACAGGGGGCCCACGAGCAGTACTTC. Encoded protein: CGATGQGAHEQYF.

The genes are TRBV28 and TRBJ2-7; tentatively, D is TRBD2 (5 bases). Per the germline V gene, CDR1 is MDHEN and CDR2 is SYDVKM. Trimming removed 3 bases at V and 2 bases at J, with 14 bases between. The CDR3 consists of 15 residues. This chain's CDR3 is CASSFISDSTYEQYF. CDR3 DNA sequence: TGTGCCAGCAGTTTTATATCGGACTCAACCTACGAGCAGTACTTC.

This clone was recorded only once. A far larger clone differs by one base, so this is likely a read error. This chain connects TRBV30 to TRBJ2-5, with D unresolved. The CDR3 runs to 11 residues. Germline V gene lookup returns CDR1 GTSNPN and CDR2 SVGIG (reference sequence). V was shortened by 4 bases and J by 2 bases, with 5 bases between the two germline ends. CDR3: CAWKPQETQYF. CDR3 DNA sequence: TGTGCCTGGAAGCCGCAAGAGACCCAGTACTTC.